Below, one T cell receptor (beta chain) is given with its context. This sample was taken from a study of blood T cell repertoires in COVID-19. Study context: Specimens from acute and convalescent COVID-19 originated in the United States, Italy and Spain.

V trimming: 0 bases; J trimming: 4 bases; junction bases outside the gene matches: 7. The CDR3 has 17 residues. CDR1 LNHNV and CDR2 YYDKDF come from the germline V gene (reference sequence). Methods used by the authors: From reference gene primer amplification, estimates of nucleated cell counts were derived. Only in-frame clones appear in the TCRdb table, and some are missing; sequencing was by immunoSEQ multiplex PCR. The DNA gave D and trimming, while V, J and clone size come from that table. The table includes approximately 100,000 clones, roughly 83% detected once. Sequenced: peripheral blood. The clonotype comes from a woman aged 60-75 years with acute or convalescent COVID-19. The chain joins TRBV15 to TRBJ2-3; 10 nucleotides match TRBD2. CDR3 loop: CATSRDQASGRPDTQYF. The CDR3 DNA reads TGTGCCACCAGCAGAGATCAGGCTAGCGGGAGACCAGATACGCAGTATTTT.